The 7 T cell receptor beta chains in this list originate from one sample, sequenced in a study of blood T cell repertoires in COVID-19. Profiled with immunoSEQ multiplex PCR; TCRdb holds only in-frame clones, not every one. The repertoire includes approximately 51,000 clones, roughly 86% of them detected once, and around 4.6% sits in the top ten. The sequenced sample consisted of peripheral blood. The source is a man in his forties with active COVID-19.

The genes are TRBV15 and TRBJ1-1, with D possibly being TRBD1 (5 bases). The CDR3 has 14 residues. The V end was cut by 0 bases, the J end by 10 bases, with 15 bases between. Germline V gene sequence: CDR1 LNHNV, CDR2 YYDKDF (reference sequence). CDR3 coding DNA: TGTGCCACCAGCAGAGATAGGTTGCAGGGAGGAGCTTTCTTT. Amino acids: CATSRDRLQGGAFF.

This clone showed up just a few times. The genes are TRBV6-5 and TRBJ1-6, with 8 positions matching TRBD1. Trimming at V came to 6 bases and at J to 3 bases, leaving 4 bases not matched to a gene. This CDR3 comprises 15 residues. In germline, CDR1 is MNHEY, CDR2 SVGAGI. The CDR3 sequence: CASREDRDYNSPLHF. Here the CDR3 DNA reads TGTGCCAGCAGGGAGGACAGGGACTATAATTCACCCCTCCACTTT.

The chain is built from TRBV10-2 and TRBJ1-2; D gene unclear. Germline-derived CDR1 and CDR2 are WSHSY and SAAADI. The CDR3 runs 12 residues. The V end lost 1 base, the J end lost 5 bases, and 5 bases lay between the germline ends. The CDR3 bases are TGCGCCAGCAGTGAGTTTGAGTATGGCTACACCTTC. Translating gives CASSEFEYGYTF.

This chain connects TRBV3-1 (or the pseudogene TRBV3-2) to TRBJ2-5; 8 bases agree with TRBD1. The germline V gene has CDR1 LGHDT and CDR2 YNNKEL (reference sequence). The CDR3 has 15 residues. J gave up 4 bases and V 4 bases, and 8 bases lay outside the gene matches. This CDR3 is CASSPTPGQAETQYF. The CDR3 DNA reads as TGTGCCAGCAGCCCAACCCCGGGACAGGCAGAGACCCAGTACTTC.

The gene calls are TRBV5-1 and TRBJ2-7; D is unresolved. Germline-derived CDR1 and CDR2 are SGHRS and YFSETQ. The CDR3 length is 14 residues. The V and J ends lost 4 bases and 0 bases respectively, with 11 bases between them. The CDR3 DNA follows: TGCGCCAGCAGCCAATACAGTGGCTCCTACGAGCAGTACTTC. Translation: CASSQYSGSYEQYF.

The chain combines TRBV5-1 with TRBJ2-7; perhaps TRBD2 as D (6 bases). The CDR3 is 17 residues long. The germline gives CDR1 SGHRS, CDR2 YFSETQ. Trimming removed 1 base from V and 5 bases from J, with 22 bases in between. CDR3 nucleotide sequence: TGCGCCAGCAGCTTGATGTCCGGGGAGGCGGTCATCAACGAGCAGTACTTC. It translates to CASSLMSGEAVINEQYF. Full variable domain (remainder filled in from reference TRBV5-1 and TRBJ2-7): KAGVTQTPRYLIKTRGQQVTLSCSPISGHRSVSWYQQTPGQGLQFLFEYFSETQRNKGNFPGRFSGRQFSNSRSEMNVSTLELGDSALYLCASSLMSGEAVINEQYFGPGTRLTVT.

The chain employs TRBV7-9 and TRBJ1-3, with D perhaps matching TRBD1 (6 bases). Deletions cut 11 bases from V and 0 bases from J, with 20 bases between. This CDR3 contains 16 residues. The germline V gene has CDR1 SEHNR and CDR2 FQNEAQ (reference sequence). The CDR3 sequence: CAWGGRSRGSGNTIYF. The CDR3 bases are TGTGCCTGGGGGGGCCGATCCAGGGGCTCTGGAAACACCATATATTTT. The full variable domain, with the rest looked up from reference TRBV7-9 and TRBJ1-3, is DTGVSQNPRHKITKRGQNVTFRCDPISEHNRLYWYRQTLGQGPEFLTYFQNEAQLEKSRLLSDRFSAERPKGSFSTLEIQRTEQGDSAMYLCAWGGRSRGSGNTIYFGEGSWLTVV.